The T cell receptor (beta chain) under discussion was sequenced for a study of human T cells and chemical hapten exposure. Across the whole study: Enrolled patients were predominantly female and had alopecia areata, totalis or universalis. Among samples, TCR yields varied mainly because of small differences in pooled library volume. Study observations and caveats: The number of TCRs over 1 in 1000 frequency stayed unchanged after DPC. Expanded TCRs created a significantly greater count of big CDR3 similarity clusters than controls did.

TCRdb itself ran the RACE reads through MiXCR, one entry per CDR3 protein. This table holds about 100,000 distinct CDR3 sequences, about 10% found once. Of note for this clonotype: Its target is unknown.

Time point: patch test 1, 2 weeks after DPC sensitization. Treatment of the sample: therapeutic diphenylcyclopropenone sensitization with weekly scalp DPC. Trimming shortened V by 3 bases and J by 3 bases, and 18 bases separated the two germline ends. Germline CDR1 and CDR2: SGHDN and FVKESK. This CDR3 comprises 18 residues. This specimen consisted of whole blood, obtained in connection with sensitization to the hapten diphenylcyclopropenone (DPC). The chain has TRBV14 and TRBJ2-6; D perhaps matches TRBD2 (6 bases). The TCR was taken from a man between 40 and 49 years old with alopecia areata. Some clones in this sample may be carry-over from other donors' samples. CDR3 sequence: CASSHWGGGARGANVLTF. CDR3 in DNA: TGTGCCAGCAGCCACTGGGGAGGTGGAGCTCGTGGGGCCAACGTCCTGACTTTC.